What follows are 9 T cell receptor beta chains derived from one specimen sequenced in a study of blood T cell repertoires in COVID-19. Sequenced by immunoSEQ multiplex PCR; TCRdb stores in-frame clones only, minus some. This sample carries 170,000 or so clones, around 84% of them seen once, and the ten largest clones take 2.7%. The sequenced sample consisted of peripheral blood. The receptors stem from a man between 35 and 55 years old with active or convalescent COVID-19.

The rearrangement links TRBV5-1 to TRBJ1-3; D call uncertain. This CDR3 has 16 amino acids. The germline gives CDR1 SGHRS, CDR2 YFSETQ. Deletions cut 0 bases from V and 0 bases from J, with 10 bases between. The CDR3 sequence is CASSLDPVGSGNTIYF. The CDR3 bases are TGCGCCAGCAGCTTGGATCCGGTCGGCTCTGGAAACACCATATATTTT.

Details on this clone: This specimen includes other DNA sequences encoding the same CDR3. The chain couples TRBV19 to TRBJ1-5, with 7 bases aligning to TRBD1. Trimming at V came to 3 bases and at J to 4 bases, leaving 6 bases not matched to a gene. In germline, CDR1 is LNHDA, CDR2 SQIVND (reference sequence). The CDR3 has 15 residues. CDR3 sequence: CASSITGTANQPQHF. Written as DNA, the CDR3 is TGTGCCAGTAGTATTACCGGGACAGCTAATCAGCCCCAGCATTTT.

The chain employs TRBV5-4 and TRBJ2-7, with 9 nucleotides matching TRBD1. The V gene's germline CDR1 is SGHNT and CDR2 YYREEE (reference sequence). With V trimmed by 3 bases and J by 3 bases, 7 bases remained unmatched. The CDR3 has 15 amino acids. The CDR3 DNA reads as TGTGCCAGCAGCTCCCAGGGACAGGGAGACTACGAGCAGTACTTC. The encoded protein is CASSSQGQGDYEQYF.

In its sample, this clone was seen once. The chain carries TRBV30 and TRBJ1-5; the match to TRBD1 covers 7 bases. Germline values: CDR1 GTSNPN, CDR2 SVGIG (reference sequence). The CDR3 contains 16 residues. V gave up 0 bases and J gave up 1 base; unmatched junction bases: 6. CDR3: CAWSVRSGGSNQPQHF. The CDR3 DNA sequence: TGTGCCTGGAGTGTACGATCAGGGGGAAGCAATCAGCCCCAGCATTTT. Using reference TRBV30 and TRBJ1-5 for the parts outside the CDR3, the full variable domain is SQTIHQWPATLVQPVGSPLSLECTVEGTSNPNLYWYRQAAGRGLQLLFYSVGIGQISSEVPQNLSASRPQDRQFILSSKKLLLSDSGFYLCAWSVRSGGSNQPQHFGDGTRLSIL.

About this clone: Other DNA sequences in the same sample also yield this CDR3. The J gene is TRBJ1-5, the V gene TRBV30, with a weak D call TRBD1 (5 bases). V was shortened by 1 base and J by 2 bases, with 6 bases between the two germline ends. The CDR3 runs to 13 residues. CDR1 is GTSNPN and CDR2 is SVGIG in the germline V gene (reference sequence). The CDR3 sequence: CAWSEGGNQPQHF. Here the CDR3 DNA reads TGTGCCTGGAGTGAAGGGGGCAATCAGCCCCAGCATTTT.

The chain joins TRBV2 to TRBJ1-4; 10 bases are shared with TRBD1. V lost 3 bases, J lost 5 bases, and 9 bases stayed unmatched. The CDR3 contains 17 residues. Germline-derived CDR1 and CDR2 are SNHLY and FYNNEI. The CDR3 sequence: CASSDPGQGYKNEKLFF. The CDR3 bases are TGTGCCAGCAGTGATCCGGGACAGGGGTACAAAAATGAAAAACTGTTTTTT.

V and J are TRBV9 and TRBJ2-7, with 7 bases fitting TRBD2. Germline V gene sequence: CDR1 SGDLS, CDR2 YYNGEE. This CDR3 contains 15 residues. The junction had 8 bases not matched to a gene; V was cut back by 2 bases and J by 3 bases. The CDR3 DNA follows: TGTGCCAGCAGCGTGGGGGGGACTACCAACTACGAGCAGTACTTC. Translated, it gives CASSVGGTTNYEQYF.

The chain is built from TRBV3-1 (or the pseudogene TRBV3-2) and TRBJ2-7; TRBD2 matches 15 bases. The ends lost 8 bases at V and 0 bases at J; junction bases unmatched: 23. This CDR3 has 22 residues. Germline CDR1 reads LGHDT; CDR2 reads YNNKEL (reference sequence). Written as DNA, the CDR3 is TGTGCCAGCGGACTCCGCCCGGGTTTAGGGACTAGCGGGGGGCCGATCTCCTACGAGCAGTACTTC. This encodes CASGLRPGLGTSGGPISYEQYF.

The rearrangement links TRBV28 to TRBJ2-5, with 9 positions matching TRBD2. With V trimmed by 6 bases and J by 5 bases, 4 bases remained unmatched. Per the germline V gene, CDR1 is MDHEN and CDR2 is SYDVKM. The CDR3 extends over 13 amino acids. Here the CDR3 reads CASRSGGKETQYF. DNA for the CDR3: TGTGCCAGCAGAAGCGGGGGGAAGGAGACCCAGTACTTC.